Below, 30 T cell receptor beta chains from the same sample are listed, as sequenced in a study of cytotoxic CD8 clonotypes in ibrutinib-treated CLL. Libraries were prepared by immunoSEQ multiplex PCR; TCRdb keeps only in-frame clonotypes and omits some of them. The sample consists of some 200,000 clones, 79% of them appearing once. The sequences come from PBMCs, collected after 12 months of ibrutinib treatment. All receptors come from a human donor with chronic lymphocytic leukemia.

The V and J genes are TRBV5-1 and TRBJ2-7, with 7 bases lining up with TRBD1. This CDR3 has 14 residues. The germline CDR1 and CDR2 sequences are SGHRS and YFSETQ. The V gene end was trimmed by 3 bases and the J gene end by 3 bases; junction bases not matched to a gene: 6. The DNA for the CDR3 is TGCGCCAGCAGCTCCGGCCCAGGGGGCTACGAGCAGTACTTC. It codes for CASSSGPGGYEQYF.

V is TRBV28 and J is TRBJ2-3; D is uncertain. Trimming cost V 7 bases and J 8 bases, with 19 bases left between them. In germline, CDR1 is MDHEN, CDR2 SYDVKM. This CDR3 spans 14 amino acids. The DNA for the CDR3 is TGTGCCAGCACTATAACTGCCGCCGTTAGTACGCAGTATTTT. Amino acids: CASTITAAVSTQYF.

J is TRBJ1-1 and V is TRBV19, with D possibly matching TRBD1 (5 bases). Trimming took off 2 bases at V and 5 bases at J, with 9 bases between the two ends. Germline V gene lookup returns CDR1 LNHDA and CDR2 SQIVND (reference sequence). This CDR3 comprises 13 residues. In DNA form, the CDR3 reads TGTGCCAGTAGTATAAGGGACGGTACTGAAGCTTTCTTT. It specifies CASSIRDGTEAFF. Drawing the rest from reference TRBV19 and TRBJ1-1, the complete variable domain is DGGITQSPKYLFRKEGQNVTLSCEQNLNHDAMYWYRQDPGQGLRLIYYSQIVNDFQKGDIAEGYSVSREKKESFPLTVTSAQKNPTAFYLCASSIRDGTEAFFGQGTRLTVV.

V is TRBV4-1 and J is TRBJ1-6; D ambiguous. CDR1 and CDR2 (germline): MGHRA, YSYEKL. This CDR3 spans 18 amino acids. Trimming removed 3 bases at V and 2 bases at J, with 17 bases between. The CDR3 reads CASSHTRDGRAYNSPLHF. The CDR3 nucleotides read TGCGCCAGCAGCCACACCAGAGACGGGAGGGCCTATAATTCACCCCTCCACTTT.

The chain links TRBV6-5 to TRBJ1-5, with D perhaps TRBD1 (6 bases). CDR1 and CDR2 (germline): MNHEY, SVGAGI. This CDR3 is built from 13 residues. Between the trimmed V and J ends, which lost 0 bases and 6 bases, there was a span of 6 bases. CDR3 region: CASSYSGAQPQHF. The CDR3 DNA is TGTGCCAGCAGTTACTCGGGGGCTCAGCCCCAGCATTTT.

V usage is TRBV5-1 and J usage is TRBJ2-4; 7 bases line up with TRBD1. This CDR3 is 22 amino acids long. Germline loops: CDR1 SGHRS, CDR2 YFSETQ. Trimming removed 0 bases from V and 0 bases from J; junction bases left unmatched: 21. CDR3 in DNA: TGCGCCAGCAGCTTGGAACACATACCTTGGGACAGCAAACATTTAGCCAAAAACATTCAGTACTTC. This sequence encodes CASSLEHIPWDSKHLAKNIQYF. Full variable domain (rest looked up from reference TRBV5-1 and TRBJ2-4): KAGVTQTPRYLIKTRGQQVTLSCSPISGHRSVSWYQQTPGQGLQFLFEYFSETQRNKGNFPGRFSGRQFSNSRSEMNVSTLELGDSALYLCASSLEHIPWDSKHLAKNIQYFGAGTRLSVL.

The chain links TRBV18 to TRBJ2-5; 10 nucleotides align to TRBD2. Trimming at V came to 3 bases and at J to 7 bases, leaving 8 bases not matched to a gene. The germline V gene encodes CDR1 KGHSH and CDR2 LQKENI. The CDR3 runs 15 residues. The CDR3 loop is CASSPSGGVSGTQYF. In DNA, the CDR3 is TGTGCCAGCTCACCGAGCGGGGGGGTCTCCGGGACCCAGTACTTC.

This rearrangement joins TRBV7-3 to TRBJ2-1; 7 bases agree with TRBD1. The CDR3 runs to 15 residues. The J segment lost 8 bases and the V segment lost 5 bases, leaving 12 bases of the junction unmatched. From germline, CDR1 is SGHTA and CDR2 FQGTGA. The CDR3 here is CASSPTGQSGYEQFF. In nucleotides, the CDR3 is TGTGCCAGCAGCCCGACAGGGCAATCCGGGTATGAGCAGTTCTTC.

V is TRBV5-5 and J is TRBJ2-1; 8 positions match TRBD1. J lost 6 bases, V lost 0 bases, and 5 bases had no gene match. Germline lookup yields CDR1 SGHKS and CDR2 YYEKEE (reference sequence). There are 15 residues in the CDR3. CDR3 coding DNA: TGTGCCAGCAGCTTGGGGCAGGGGGCCCTCAATGAGCAGTTCTTC. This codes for CASSLGQGALNEQFF.

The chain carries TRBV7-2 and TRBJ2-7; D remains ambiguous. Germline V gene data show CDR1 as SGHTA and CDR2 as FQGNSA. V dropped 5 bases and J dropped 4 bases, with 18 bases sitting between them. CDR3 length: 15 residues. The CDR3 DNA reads TGTGCCAGCAGCCAGAGTAACAGCGAGAAGTACGAGCAGTACTTC. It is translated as CASSQSNSEKYEQYF. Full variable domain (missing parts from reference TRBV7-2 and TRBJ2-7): GAGVSQSPSNKVTEKGKDVELRCDPISGHTALYWYRQSLGQGLEFLIYFQGNSAPDKSGLPSDRFSAERTGGSVSTLTIQRTQQEDSAVYLCASSQSNSEKYEQYFGPGTRLTVT.

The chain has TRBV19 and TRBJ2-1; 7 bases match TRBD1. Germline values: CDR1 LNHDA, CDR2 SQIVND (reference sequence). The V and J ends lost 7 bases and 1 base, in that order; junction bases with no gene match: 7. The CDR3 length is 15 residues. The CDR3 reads CASTLGDRSYNEQFF. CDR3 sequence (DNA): TGTGCCAGTACCCTGGGGGACAGATCCTACAATGAGCAGTTCTTC.

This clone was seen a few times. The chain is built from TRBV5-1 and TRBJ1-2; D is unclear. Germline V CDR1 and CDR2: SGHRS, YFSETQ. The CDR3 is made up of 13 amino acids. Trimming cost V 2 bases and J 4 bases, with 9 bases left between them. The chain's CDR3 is CASSLGQFYGYTF. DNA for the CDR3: TGCGCCAGCAGCTTAGGGCAGTTCTATGGCTACACCTTC.

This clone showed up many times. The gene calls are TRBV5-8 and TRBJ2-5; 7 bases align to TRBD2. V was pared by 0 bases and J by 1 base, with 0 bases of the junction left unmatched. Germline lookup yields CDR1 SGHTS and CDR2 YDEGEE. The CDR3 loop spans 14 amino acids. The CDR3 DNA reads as TGTGCCAGCAGCTTGGGCGGGGGCCAAGAGACCCAGTACTTC. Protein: CASSLGGGQETQYF.

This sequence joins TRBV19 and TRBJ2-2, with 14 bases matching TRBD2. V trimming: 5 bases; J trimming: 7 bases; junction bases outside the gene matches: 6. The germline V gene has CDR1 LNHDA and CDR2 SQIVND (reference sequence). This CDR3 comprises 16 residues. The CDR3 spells CASSPPGLAGVGELFF. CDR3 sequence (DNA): TGTGCCAGTAGTCCTCCGGGACTAGCGGGAGTCGGGGAGCTGTTTTTT.

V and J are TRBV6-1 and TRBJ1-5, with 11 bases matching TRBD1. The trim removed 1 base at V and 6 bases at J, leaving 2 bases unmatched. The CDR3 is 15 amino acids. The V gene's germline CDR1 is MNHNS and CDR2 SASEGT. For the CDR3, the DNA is TGTGCCAGCAGTGAAGGGGACAGGGGGTTTCAGCCCCAGCATTTT. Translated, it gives CASSEGDRGFQPQHF.

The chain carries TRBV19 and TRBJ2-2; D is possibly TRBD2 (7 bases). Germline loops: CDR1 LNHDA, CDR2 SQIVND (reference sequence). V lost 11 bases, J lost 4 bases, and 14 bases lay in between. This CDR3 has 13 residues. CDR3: CAGGLAATGELFF. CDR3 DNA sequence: TGTGCCGGGGGGCTAGCGGCCACCGGGGAGCTGTTTTTT. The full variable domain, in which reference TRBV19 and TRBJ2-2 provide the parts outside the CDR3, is DGGITQSPKYLFRKEGQNVTLSCEQNLNHDAMYWYRQDPGQGLRLIYYSQIVNDFQKGDIAEGYSVSREKKESFPLTVTSAQKNPTAFYLCAGGLAATGELFFGEGSRLTVL.

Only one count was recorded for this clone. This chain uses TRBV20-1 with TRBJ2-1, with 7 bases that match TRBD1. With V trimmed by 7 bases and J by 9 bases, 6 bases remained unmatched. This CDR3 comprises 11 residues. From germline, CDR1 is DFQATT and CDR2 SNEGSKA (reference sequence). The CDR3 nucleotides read TGCAGTGAAAGGGGGCAGGGTGAGCAGTTCTTC. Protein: CSERGQGEQFF.

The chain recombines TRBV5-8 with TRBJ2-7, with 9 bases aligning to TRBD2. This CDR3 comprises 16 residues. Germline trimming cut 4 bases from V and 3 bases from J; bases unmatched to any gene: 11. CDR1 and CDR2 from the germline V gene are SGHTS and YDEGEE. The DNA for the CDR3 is TGTGCCAGCAGCCCGGCTATGGCGGGGGGGCGCTACGAGCAGTACTTC. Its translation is CASSPAMAGGRYEQYF.

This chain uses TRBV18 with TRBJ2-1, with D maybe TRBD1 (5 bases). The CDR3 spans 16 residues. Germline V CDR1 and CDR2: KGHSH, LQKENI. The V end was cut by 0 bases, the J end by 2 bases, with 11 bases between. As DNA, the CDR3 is TGTGCCAGCTCACCACCGGCCACAGGCGCCTACAATGAGCAGTTCTTC. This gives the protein CASSPPATGAYNEQFF.

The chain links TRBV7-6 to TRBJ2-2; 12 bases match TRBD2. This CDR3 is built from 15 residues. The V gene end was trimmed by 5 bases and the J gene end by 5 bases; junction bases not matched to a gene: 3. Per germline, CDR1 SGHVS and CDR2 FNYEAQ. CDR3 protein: CASSPGLAGTGELFF. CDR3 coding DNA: TGTGCCAGCAGCCCCGGACTAGCGGGGACCGGGGAGCTGTTTTTT.

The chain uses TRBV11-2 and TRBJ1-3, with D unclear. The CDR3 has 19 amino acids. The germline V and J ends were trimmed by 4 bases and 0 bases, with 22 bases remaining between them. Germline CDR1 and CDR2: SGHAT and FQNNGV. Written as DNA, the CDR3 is TGTGCCAGCAGCTCTCCCCGCACAGCACAGTCCCGCTCTGGAAACACCATATATTTT. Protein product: CASSSPRTAQSRSGNTIYF.

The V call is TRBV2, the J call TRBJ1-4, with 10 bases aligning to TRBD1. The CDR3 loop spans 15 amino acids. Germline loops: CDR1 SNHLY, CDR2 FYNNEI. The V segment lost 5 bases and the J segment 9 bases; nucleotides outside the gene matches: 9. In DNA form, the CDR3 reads TGTGCCAGCAGTCCTACCGGGACAGGGGATCAAAAACTGTTTTTT. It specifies CASSPTGTGDQKLFF.

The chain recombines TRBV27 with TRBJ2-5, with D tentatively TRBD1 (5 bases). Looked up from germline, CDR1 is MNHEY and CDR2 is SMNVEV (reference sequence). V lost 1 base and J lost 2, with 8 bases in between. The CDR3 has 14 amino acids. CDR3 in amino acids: CASSLWGAQETQYF. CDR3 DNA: TGTGCCAGCAGTTTATGGGGCGCTCAAGAGACCCAGTACTTC.

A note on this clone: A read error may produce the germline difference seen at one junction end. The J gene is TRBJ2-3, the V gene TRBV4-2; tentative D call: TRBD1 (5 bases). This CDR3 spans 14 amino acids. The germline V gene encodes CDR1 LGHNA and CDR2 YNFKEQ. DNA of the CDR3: TGTGCCAGCAGCCCAGGGCCTACGACAGAAACGCAGTATTTT. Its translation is CASSPGPTTETQYF.

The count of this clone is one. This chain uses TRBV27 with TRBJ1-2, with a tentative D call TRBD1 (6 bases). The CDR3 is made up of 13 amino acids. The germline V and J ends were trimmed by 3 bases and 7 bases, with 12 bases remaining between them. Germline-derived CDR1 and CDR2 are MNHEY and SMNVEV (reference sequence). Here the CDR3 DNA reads TGTGCCAGCAGTTTGATGGGGGCGGGTGGCTACACCTTC. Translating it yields CASSLMGAGGYTF.

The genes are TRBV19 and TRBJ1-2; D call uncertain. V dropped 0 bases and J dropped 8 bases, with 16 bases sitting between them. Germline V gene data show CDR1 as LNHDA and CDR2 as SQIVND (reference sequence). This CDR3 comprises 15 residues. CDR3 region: CASSIDRGASEGYTF. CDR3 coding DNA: TGTGCCAGTAGTATAGATCGGGGAGCCTCGGAGGGCTACACCTTC.

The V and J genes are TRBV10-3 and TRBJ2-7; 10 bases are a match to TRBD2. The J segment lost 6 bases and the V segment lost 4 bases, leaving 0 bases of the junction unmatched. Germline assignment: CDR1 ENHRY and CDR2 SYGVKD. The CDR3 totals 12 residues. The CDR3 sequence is CAISGLAGEQYF. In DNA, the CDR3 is TGTGCCATCAGTGGACTAGCGGGCGAGCAGTACTTC.

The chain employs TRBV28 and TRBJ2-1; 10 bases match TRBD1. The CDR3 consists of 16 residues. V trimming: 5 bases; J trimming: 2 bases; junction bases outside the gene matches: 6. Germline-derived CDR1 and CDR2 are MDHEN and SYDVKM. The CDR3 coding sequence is TGTGCCAGCAGTACCCCCGGGACAGGGGCCTACAATGAGCAGTTCTTC. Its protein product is CASSTPGTGAYNEQFF.

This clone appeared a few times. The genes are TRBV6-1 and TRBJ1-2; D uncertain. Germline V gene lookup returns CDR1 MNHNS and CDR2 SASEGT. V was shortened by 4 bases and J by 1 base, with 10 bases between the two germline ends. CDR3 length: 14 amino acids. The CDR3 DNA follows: TGTGCCAGCAGTGTACTGCGTAATAACTATGGCTACACCTTC. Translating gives CASSVLRNNYGYTF.

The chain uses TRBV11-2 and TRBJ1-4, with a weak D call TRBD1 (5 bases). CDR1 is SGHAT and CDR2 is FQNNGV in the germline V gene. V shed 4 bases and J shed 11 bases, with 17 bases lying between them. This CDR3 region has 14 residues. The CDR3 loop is CASSSGQGLGKLFF. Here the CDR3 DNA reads TGTGCCAGCAGCTCGGGCCAGGGCTTGGGGAAACTGTTTTTT.